One sample yielded the 4 T cell receptor beta chains listed below, sequenced in a study of patients and donors after allogeneic stem cell transplantation. A single record per CDR3 protein comes from TCRdb applying MiXCR to the RT-PCR reads. The data show 150,000 to 250,000 distinct CDR3 sequences, with 40% to 45% seen just once and 33% held by the top ten. The sequencing input was blood, either unsorted or a sorted T cell fraction (not recorded which). The receptors were sampled from a human donor who was either an allogeneic HSCT recipient or a stem cell or donor lymphocyte infusion donor (not recorded which). It is not recorded whose cells these are; they may come from a transplant donor.

This chain links TRBV5-5 with TRBJ2-1; 7 bases fit TRBD1. Germline V gives CDR1 SGHKS, CDR2 YYEKEE (reference sequence). V lost 0 bases and J lost 2; bases outside the gene matches: 5. This CDR3 is built from 16 residues. CDR3 amino acids: CASSLVGTEAYNEQFF. DNA of the CDR3: TGTGCCAGCAGCTTGGTCGGGACAGAAGCCTACAATGAGCAGTTCTTC.

This clonotype showed up just a few times. The rearrangement links TRBV20-1 to TRBJ2-1; the D is unclear. CDR3 size: 14 residues. Trimming removed 3 bases at V and 6 bases at J, with 15 bases between. Germline lookup yields CDR1 DFQATT and CDR2 SNEGSKA (reference sequence). The CDR3 DNA sequence: TGCAGTGCTAGGCGACTTTCCCTCGGCAATGAGCAGTTCTTC. It is translated as CSARRLSLGNEQFF.

This clonotype was picked up one time. The chain is built from TRBV30 and TRBJ1-5, with D perhaps TRBD1 (5 bases). CDR3 size: 17 residues. Trimming pared 3 bases from V and 0 bases from J, leaving 18 bases between. Germline V gene lookup returns CDR1 GTSNPN and CDR2 SVGIG (reference sequence). Here the CDR3 reads CAWREKLRVPSNQPQHF. The CDR3 nucleotides are TGTGCCTGGAGAGAAAAGCTCAGGGTGCCTAGCAATCAGCCCCAGCATTTT. Combining the CDR3 with reference TRBV30 and TRBJ1-5 gives the whole variable domain SQTIHQWPATLVQPVGSPLSLECTVEGTSNPNLYWYRQAAGRGLQLLFYSVGIGQISSEVPQNLSASRPQDRQFILSSKKLLLSDSGFYLCAWREKLRVPSNQPQHFGDGTRLSIL.

The chain carries TRBV12-3 or TRBV12-4 and TRBJ1-6, with 8 nucleotides matching TRBD1. This CDR3 region has 15 residues. V gave up 5 bases and J gave up 7 bases; unmatched junction bases: 7. The CDR3 sequence: CASSPSTGGNSPLHF. The CDR3 nucleotides read TGTGCCAGCAGTCCCTCCACAGGGGGAAATTCACCCCTCCACTTT.